This passage covers 8 T cell receptor beta chains from one sample sequenced in a study of neoadjuvant anti-PD-1 for oral cavity cancer. Sequencing used immunoSEQ multiplex PCR; TCRdb keeps in-frame clones, though not all of them. The table records 15,000 or so clones, roughly 67% of them present only once. The sample was PBMCs, taken before nivolumab (anti-PD-1) treatment. The receptors derive from a person between 35 and 79 years old with oral cavity squamous cell carcinoma.

The gene calls are TRBV13 and TRBJ2-1, with 12 bases lining up with TRBD2. V dropped 0 bases and J dropped 8; count of bases not matched to a gene: 2. CDR3 length: 15 amino acids. Germline V gives CDR1 PRHDT, CDR2 FYEKMQ (reference sequence). The CDR3 protein is CASSLGRLAGDEQFF. CDR3 coding DNA: TGTGCCAGCAGCTTAGGTCGACTAGCGGGAGATGAGCAGTTCTTC. Full variable domain (remainder filled in from reference TRBV13 and TRBJ2-1): AAGVIQSPRHLIKEKRETATLKCYPIPRHDTVYWYQQGPGQDPQFLISFYEKMQSDKGSIPDRFSAQQFSDYHSELNMSSLELGDSALYFCASSLGRLAGDEQFFGPGTRLTVL.

V is TRBV5-4 and J is TRBJ1-4; the match to TRBD1 covers 9 bases. The CDR3 is made up of 15 amino acids. Germline V gene lookup returns CDR1 SGHNT and CDR2 YYREEE (reference sequence). Unmatched junction bases numbered 3, after V lost 2 bases and J lost 4 bases. The CDR3 sequence is CASSFGQGINEKLFF. CDR3 DNA sequence: TGTGCCAGCAGCTTTGGACAGGGGATTAATGAAAAACTGTTTTTT.

A few counts support this clone. The rearrangement uses TRBV30 and TRBJ2-7, with D possibly matching TRBD2 (5 bases). V gave up 1 base and J gave up 7 bases, with 14 bases separating them. CDR3 length: 13 amino acids. Germline CDR1 and CDR2: GTSNPN and SVGIG (reference sequence). The CDR3 DNA reads as TGTGCCTGGAGTGAGGGCTACACGGGAGAGCAGTACTTC. Encoded protein: CAWSEGYTGEQYF.

CDR3: CATSRLWGQLATNEKLFF. CDR3 sequence (DNA): TGTGCCACCAGCAGATTATGGGGACAGCTTGCCACTAATGAAAAACTGTTTTTT. This chain uses TRBV15 with TRBJ1-4; 7 nucleotides line up with TRBD1. CDR3 length: 18 residues. The V gene end was trimmed by 2 bases and the J gene end by 2 bases; junction bases not matched to a gene: 11. Per germline, CDR1 LNHNV and CDR2 YYDKDF (reference sequence).

The chain couples TRBV6-5 to TRBJ1-5; TRBD1 might be the D (5 bases). The CDR3 runs 15 residues. Germline V gives CDR1 MNHEY, CDR2 SVGAGI. Trimming removed 2 bases from V and 1 base from J, with 9 bases in between. CDR3 protein: CASSYGGFSNQPQHF. The CDR3 DNA reads TGTGCCAGCAGTTACGGGGGATTCAGCAATCAGCCCCAGCATTTT.

In nucleotides, the CDR3 is TGTGCCAGCAGCAAAGCCGGGACTAGCGGGAACACCGGGGAGCTGTTTTTT. This sequence encodes CASSKAGTSGNTGELFF. This sequence joins TRBV21-1 and TRBJ2-2; TRBD2, the table's D call, was not compared with the DNA. TRBV21-1 is given as a pseudogene. The CDR3 has 17 amino acids.

J is TRBJ2-3 and V is TRBV6-1; a weak D match, TRBD2 (6 bases). Germline V gene lookup returns CDR1 MNHNS and CDR2 SASEGT. The V and J ends lost 8 bases and 4 bases respectively, with 19 bases between them. This CDR3 comprises 15 residues. Here the CDR3 DNA reads TGTGCCAGCCGGATGATGGAGCGGGTAGCAGATACGCAGTATTTT. Translated: CASRMMERVADTQYF.

The J gene is TRBJ2-3, the V gene TRBV30, with 7 bases aligning to TRBD1. The CDR3 extends over 15 amino acids. Germline V lookup: CDR1 GTSNPN, CDR2 SVGIG (reference sequence). V was pared by 5 bases and J by 4 bases, with 12 bases of the junction left unmatched. The CDR3: CAWDQLRGSADTQYF. The CDR3 DNA sequence: TGTGCCTGGGATCAACTCAGGGGGTCGGCAGATACGCAGTATTTT.